The present T cell receptor beta chain was sequenced within a study of blood T cell repertoires in COVID-19. Background on the study: In each case, the material was cDNA or gDNA derived from T cells, B-cell-depleted T cells, or PBMCs.

The germline V gene encodes CDR1 LGHNA and CDR2 YSLEER. Trimming shortened V by 0 bases and J by 10 bases, and 13 bases separated the two germline ends. The length of the CDR3 is 14 residues. Authors' processing steps: Researchers report that nucleated cell counts were estimated from reference gene primer amplification. This table comes from immunoSEQ multiplex PCR, and its TCRdb copy is limited to in-frame clones, with some not included. V and J calls and clone size come straight from that table; D and trimming were deduced from the DNA. Counted here are about 79,000 clones, around 89% occurring once; the ten biggest clones make up approximately 15%. This clone has just one count.

The chain couples TRBV4-3 to TRBJ2-1; D gene ambiguous. The source of this sequence is a man in his sixties or seventies with active or convalescent COVID-19. Input material: peripheral blood. The CDR3 bases are TGCGCCAGCAGCCAAGATAGGCTCCTCAGGGAGCAGTTCTTC. Amino acids: CASSQDRLLREQFF.